The source of this TCR beta chain is a study of blood T cell repertoires in COVID-19. Study-level information: T cells, B-cell-depleted T cells, or PBMCs supplied cDNA or gDNA.

Per the original methods: Scientists estimated how many nucleated cells there were by amplifying reference gene primers. Here immunoSEQ multiplex PCR was the method, and the copy in TCRdb shows in-frame clones only, minus some. That table furnishes V, J and clone size, whereas the DNA furnished D and trimming. Of about 170,000 clones detected, around 84% appear once; the ten largest clones hold 13% to 15%. The germline V gene has CDR1 SGHDT and CDR2 YYEEEE. The V end lost 1 base, the J end lost 9 bases, and 8 bases lay between the germline ends. The CDR3 is 12 amino acids. Enrollment of patients from Seattle took place during active infection, with longitudinal follow-up.

The TCR was taken from a woman in her 70s with COVID-19, enrolled during active disease. The sequenced material came from peripheral blood. The chain is built from TRBV5-6 and TRBJ2-1; no clear D. The CDR3: CASSLTAPEQFF. In DNA form, the CDR3 reads TGTGCCAGCAGCTTGACTGCACCTGAGCAGTTCTTC. The full variable domain, its missing parts supplied by reference TRBV5-6 and TRBJ2-1, is DAGVTQSPTHLIKTRGQQVTLRCSPKSGHDTVSWYQQALGQGPQFIFQYYEEEERQRGNFPDRFSGHQFPNYSSELNVNALLLGDSALYLCASSLTAPEQFFGPGTRLTVL.